The rows below give T cell receptor beta chains drawn from one sample of a study of graft-versus-host responses after intestinal transplantation. Using immunoSEQ multiplex PCR, the repertoire was profiled, and TCRdb retains in-frame clones only, with some absent. The sample contains 30,000 to 40,000 clones, around 94% of which appear only once. What these receptors recognize is not known. The specimen was unstimulated CD4+ T cells sorted from spleen or lymph node cells, collected before transplant. The receptors derive from a human donor who was the organ donor for an intestinal transplant. The CDR3 runs from the conserved cysteine through the conserved F or W. A D gene is named only where the DNA matches it firmly. Clone size is not always given. Where it is, it says once, few, many or a class for expanded clones.

>TRBJ1-3|TRBD1|TRBV4-1|NA
TGCGCCAGCAACAGGGGTTCCTCTGGAAACACCATATATTTT
CASNRGSSGNTIYF
>TRBJ2-7|NA|TRBV23-1|NA
TGCGCCAGCAACCCTGACCGCCCTGGCCCCTACGAGCAGTACTTC
CASNPDRPGPYEQYF
>TRBJ1-4|NA|TRBV5-1|NA
TGCGCCAGCAGCTTGGGGGCAGGAGGGGAAAAACTGTTTTTT
CASSLGAGGEKLFF
>TRBJ2-3|NA|TRBV19|NA
TGTGCCAGTAGTATTAGGGGCGGCGATACGCAGTATTTT
CASSIRGGDTQYF
>TRBJ2-1|NA|TRBV9|NA
TGTGCCAGCAGCAAGGGGGGGGGTTACAATGAGCAGTTCTTC
CASSKGGGYNEQFF
>TRBJ1-2|TRBD1|TRBV28|NA
TGTGCCAGCAGTGTACCGGGACAGGGGGCAACTGGCTACACCTTC
CASSVPGQGATGYTF
>TRBJ2-7|NA|TRBV6-5|NA
TGTGCCAGCAGTTTCCCGGGACAGCAGTACTTC
CASSFPGQQYF
>TRBJ2-5|TRBD2|TRBV4-1|NA
TGCGCCAGCAGCCAAGAAGCGGGGGCGACCTTCCAGACCCAGTACTTC
CASSQEAGATFQTQYF
>TRBJ1-2|NA|TRBV7-9|few
TGTGCCAGCAGCCCTAGAGCAGGACCCTATGGCTACACCTTC
CASSPRAGPYGYTF
>TRBJ1-6|NA|TRBV5-1|NA
TGCGCCAGCAGCGTCTCCCAGGGCCCTCGGAATTCACCCCTTCACTTT
CASSVSQGPRNSPLHF
>TRBJ2-7|TRBD2|TRBV4-3|once
TGCGCCAGCAGCCAAACTAGCGGGGGGGCCTACGAGCAGTACTTC
CASSQTSGGAYEQYF
>TRBJ2-5|NA|TRBV5-1|once
TGCGCCAGCGGCGACGGGGAGACCCAGTACTTC
CASGDGETQYF
>TRBJ1-5|NA|TRBV6-1|NA
TGTGCCAGCAGTGATGGGTCAAGCAATCAGCCCCAGCATTTT
CASSDGSSNQPQHF
>TRBJ2-7|NA|TRBV6-1|NA
TGTGCCAGCAGTAACCGAGGCAGGACCGACGAGCAGTACTTC
CASSNRGRTDEQYF
>TRBJ1-1|NA|TRBV4-3|NA
TGCGCCAGCAGCCGGACGGGGGTCACTGAAGCTTTCTTT
CASSRTGVTEAFF
>TRBJ1-2|NA|TRBV5-4|NA
TGTGCCAGCAGCTTGGACAGGGACTATGGCTACACCTTC
CASSLDRDYGYTF
>TRBJ1-5|TRBD1|TRBV19|NA
TGTGCCAGTAGTACCCGGGACAGGGTGGCAATTTGGAATCAGCCCCAGCATTTT
CASSTRDRVAIWNQPQHF
>TRBJ1-6|TRBD1|TRBV30|NA
TGTGCCCGTAGTCTACAGGGGGCGCAGAATTCACCCCTCCACTTT
CARSLQGAQNSPLHF
>TRBJ2-3|NA|TRBV4-2|NA
TGTGCCAGCAGCCCCGCGGGACAGAATGGAGATACGCAGTATTTT
CASSPAGQNGDTQYF
>TRBJ2-2|TRBD1|TRBV2|once
TGTGCCAGCAGTAAACCGGGACAGGGGCCCACCGGGGAGCTGTTTTTT
CASSKPGQGPTGELFF
>TRBJ2-1|NA|TRBV10-3|NA
TGTGCCATCAGCGGGAATCGACAAGGAGGGGTTGAGCAGTTCTTC
CAISGNRQGGVEQFF
>TRBJ2-3|NA|TRBV4-1|NA
TGCGCCAGCAGCCAAGATTTAAGAGGTAGCACAGATACGCAGTATTTT
CASSQDLRGSTDTQYF